This T cell receptor (beta chain) was sequenced in a study of blood T cell repertoires in COVID-19. Sequencing used immunoSEQ multiplex PCR; TCRdb keeps in-frame clones, though not all of them. The sample lists around 170,000 clones; 90% to 95% were seen once. The V gene's germline CDR1 is KGHDR and CDR2 SFDVKD. The CDR3 length is 15 residues. Trimming shortened V by 4 bases and J by 5 bases, and 14 bases separated the two germline ends. The sequencing sample was made of peripheral blood. This chain uses TRBV24-1 with TRBJ1-5; D remains ambiguous. The TCR originated in a man between 45 and 60 years old with acute or convalescent COVID-19. The CDR3 coding sequence is TGTGCCACCAGTGACCCGGGTCCGGGATATCAGCCCCAGCATTTT. Translating gives CATSDPGPGYQPQHF.